This TCR beta chain originates from a study of T cells in Graves' hyperthyroidism and ophthalmopathy. This clonotype was picked up many times. The antigen is undetermined. The CDR3 loop spans 12 amino acids. Germline loops: CDR1 MNHEY, CDR2 SMNVEV (reference sequence). Study-wide points: Ophthalmopathy cases were set apart from stable hyperthyroidism by a 13 V-J model.

Regions amplified from RNA transcripts were the TCR beta CDR3 regions. First-round RT-PCR of the TCR CDR3 relied on the HTBI primer set. TCRdb analysed the multiplex PCR reads with MiXCR anew, one entry per CDR3 protein. The table records roughly 380,000 distinct CDR3 sequences, around 18% of them present only once. Sequenced: blood. This sequence originates from a woman aged 40 to 50 with Graves' ophthalmopathy. This rearrangement joins TRBV27 to TRBJ2-7; possibly TRBD1 or TRBD2 for D (5 bases each). Gene TRBJ2-1 matches the end of the DNA better, so the J call may be wrong. As DNA, the CDR3 is TGTGCCAGCAGTTTATCCGGGGACGAGCAGTTCTTC. This translates into CASSLSGDEQFF.